What follows are 5 T cell receptor beta chains derived from one specimen sequenced in a study of cytomegalovirus exposure and HLA in healthy donors. PCR amplification relied on 60 Vbeta primers (plus 13 Jbeta primers). Sequencing was performed with immunoSEQ multiplex PCR; in TCRdb, only in-frame clones are kept and a portion is missing. Of some 200,000 clones in the sample, roughly 89% were seen once. Sequenced input: PBMCs. All receptors derive from a young woman in good health and CMV-seronegative.

J is TRBJ1-6 and V is TRBV7-9; D perhaps matches TRBD1 (6 bases). The germline V and J ends were trimmed by 5 bases and 15 bases, with 17 bases remaining between them. This CDR3 spans 13 amino acids. The germline CDR1 and CDR2 sequences are SEHNR and FQNEAQ (reference sequence). The CDR3 protein is CASSTDSNGILHF. CDR3 DNA: TGTGCCAGCAGCACGGACAGTAATGGGATCCTCCACTTT.

The V gene is TRBV6-1, the J gene TRBJ2-5; perhaps TRBD1 as D (6 bases). CDR1 is MNHNS and CDR2 is SASEGT in the germline V gene. The V end was cut by 11 bases, the J end by 4 bases, with 14 bases between. The CDR3 runs 12 residues. DNA for the CDR3: TGTGCCTGTACGGGACACTTAGAGACCCAGTACTTC. Amino acid sequence: CACTGHLETQYF.

This sequence joins TRBV2 and TRBJ1-2, with D possibly TRBD1 on 5 matching bases. CDR3 length equals 13 residues. Germline V gene data show CDR1 as SNHLY and CDR2 as FYNNEI. V dropped 6 bases and J dropped 3 bases, with 11 bases sitting between them. The CDR3 coding sequence is TGTGCCAGCAGGATTCCCAGGGACTATGGCTACACCTTC. Protein: CASRIPRDYGYTF. Full variable domain (remainder filled in from reference TRBV2 and TRBJ1-2): EPEVTQTPSHQVTQMGQEVILRCVPISNHLYFYWYRQILGQKVEFLVSFYNNEISEKSEIFDDQFSVERPDGSNFTLKIRSTKLEDSAMYFCASRIPRDYGYTFGSGTRLTVV.

The gene calls are TRBV25-1 and TRBJ2-4, with TRBD2 identical over 7 bases. The germline CDR1 and CDR2 sequences are MGHDK and SYGVNS. The CDR3 extends over 14 amino acids. After removal of 3 bases from V and 7 bases from J, the junction contained 6 bases not matched to a gene. CDR3 in DNA: TGTGCCAGCAGTGACGGACTAGTTGGGAACATTCAGTACTTC. Its translation: CASSDGLVGNIQYF.

The chain is built from TRBV7-6 and TRBJ2-3; maybe TRBD1 (5 bases). V lost 3 bases, J lost 0 bases, and 7 bases lay in between. This CDR3 contains 14 residues. Germline V gene data show CDR1 as SGHVS and CDR2 as FNYEAQ. The CDR3 protein is CASSFRVSTDTQYF. In DNA, the CDR3 is TGTGCCAGCAGCTTCAGGGTTAGCACAGATACGCAGTATTTT.